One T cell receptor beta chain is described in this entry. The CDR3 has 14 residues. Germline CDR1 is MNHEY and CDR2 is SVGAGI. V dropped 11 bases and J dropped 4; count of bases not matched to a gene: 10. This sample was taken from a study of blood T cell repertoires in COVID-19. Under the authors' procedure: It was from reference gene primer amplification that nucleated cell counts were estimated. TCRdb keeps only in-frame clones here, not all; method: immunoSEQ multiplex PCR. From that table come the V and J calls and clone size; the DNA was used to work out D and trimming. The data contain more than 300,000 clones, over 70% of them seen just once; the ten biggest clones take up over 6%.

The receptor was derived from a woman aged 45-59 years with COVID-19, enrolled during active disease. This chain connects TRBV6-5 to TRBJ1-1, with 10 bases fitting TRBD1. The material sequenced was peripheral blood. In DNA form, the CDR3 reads TGTGCCGGCCGGACAGGGGGTAGCAGCACTGAAGCTTTCTTT. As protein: CAGRTGGSSTEAFF.